This is a list of T cell receptor beta chains from one sample in a study of T cells in Graves' hyperthyroidism and ophthalmopathy. In TCRdb, the multiplex PCR reads were re-called with MiXCR into one record per CDR3 protein. The table has 730,000 or so distinct CDR3 sequences, around 19% seen once; the top ten hold 15% to 20%. The source material was blood. The receptors come from a woman in her forties or fifties with Graves' hyperthyroidism that later progressed to Graves' ophthalmopathy. The CDR3 runs from the conserved cysteine through the conserved F or W. A D gene is named only where the DNA matches it firmly. Clone size is shown for a subset of rows, as once, few, many or a class of expanded clone.

cdr3_aa	cdr3_nt	v_call	clone_size	d_call	j_call
CASSLTSGGRGEAQYF	TGTGCCAGCAGCCTGACTAGCGGGGGGCGGGGGGAGGCCCAGTACTTC	TRBV7-8	few	TRBD2	TRBJ2-5
CASSPGHRGGPSSYEQYF	TGTGCCAGCAGCCCAGGGCACCGCGGGGGCCCCTCCTCCTACGAGCAGTACTTC	TRBV13	few	NA	TRBJ2-7
CAISDQGDILTQYF	TGTGCCATCAGTGATCAAGGGGACATTTTGACCCAGTACTTC	TRBV10-3	NA	NA	TRBJ2-5
CAWNQDRNTEAFF	TGTGCCTGGAACCAAGACAGGAACACTGAAGCTTTCTTT	TRBV30	many	NA	TRBJ1-1
CASSPRDRGEYF	TGCGCCAGCAGCCCCCGGGACAGGGGCGAGTACTTC	TRBV5-1	few	TRBD1	TRBJ2-4
CASSSPRRGGINEQFF	TGTGCCAGCAGTTCACCCCGGCGGGGGGGCATCAATGAGCAGTTCTTC	TRBV27	few	TRBD2	TRBJ2-1
CASTLTYTEAFF	TGTGCCAGCACCCTCACTTACACTGAAGCTTTCTTT	TRBV12-3/TRBV12-4	many	NA	TRBJ1-1
CAISESGTGKTSNQPQHF	TGTGCCATCAGTGAGTCCGGGACAGGTAAGACCAGCAATCAGCCCCAGCATTTT	TRBV10-3	NA	TRBD1	TRBJ1-5
CASSLDGGTGDTAFF	TGTGCCAGCAGCTTAGATGGAGGGACAGGGGATACAGCTTTCTTT	TRBV11-2	many	TRBD1	TRBJ1-1
CATRRHSSSYNEQFF	TGTGCCACCCGACGACATTCGAGCTCCTACAATGAGCAGTTCTTC	TRBV15	many	NA	TRBJ2-1
CASSRTSGTSVLDTQYF	TGTGCCAGCAGCCGTACATCCGGGACTAGCGTTTTGGATACGCAGTATTTT	TRBV7-2	many	TRBD2	TRBJ2-3
CASSKGQDLFHEQYF	TGTGCCAGCAGCAAAGGACAGGATTTATTTCACGAGCAGTACTTC	TRBV5-4	many	TRBD1	TRBJ2-7
CASSRTGYGNTIYF	TGTGCCAGCAGCAGGACAGGGTACGGAAACACCATATATTTT	TRBV11-2	many	TRBD1	TRBJ1-3
CASSLEVQPQHF	TGTGCCAGCAGTTTGGAGGTTCAGCCCCAGCATTTT	TRBV12-3/TRBV12-4	NA	NA	TRBJ1-5
CASSTDRDHEQFF	TGTGCCAGCAGTACGGACAGGGACCATGAGCAGTTCTTC	TRBV12-3/TRBV12-4	many	TRBD1	TRBJ2-1
CATLTGPTGYTF	TGTGCCACCCTAACGGGGCCGACGGGCTACACCTTC	TRBV6-1	NA	NA	TRBJ1-2
CATSDSGTGILHEQFF	TGTGCCACCAGTGATTCCGGGACAGGGATCTTGCATGAGCAGTTCTTC	TRBV24-1	NA	TRBD1	TRBJ2-1